The clone carrying this TCR beta chain was seen at least ten times. The data originate from a study of spatial heterogeneity in lung cancer. Study-level information: Follow-up PBMC specimens underwent sequencing when available; their median timing was approximately 26 months after resection.

Time point reported: blood at routine non-recurrence follow-up after resection. Unsorted whole RNA of tumor, nontumor lung or frozen PBMC was sequenced. The CDR3 sequence is 14 residues long. V lost 6 bases, J lost 3 bases, and 7 bases stayed unmatched. CDR1 and CDR2 (germline): SQVTM, ANQGSEA. A single record per CDR3 protein comes from TCRdb applying MiXCR to the 5' RACE reads. The sample has more than 15,000 distinct CDR3 sequences, approximately 6.8% seen once. The gene calls are TRBV29-1 and TRBJ1-5, with 8 bases aligning to TRBD1. Sequenced here: PBMCs, sampled at follow-up. This clonotype was sampled from a male donor with early-stage non-small cell lung cancer. CDR3 in DNA: TGCAGCGTAGGGGGACAGGACCCCAATCAGCCCCAGCATTTT. Its translation: CSVGGQDPNQPQHF.